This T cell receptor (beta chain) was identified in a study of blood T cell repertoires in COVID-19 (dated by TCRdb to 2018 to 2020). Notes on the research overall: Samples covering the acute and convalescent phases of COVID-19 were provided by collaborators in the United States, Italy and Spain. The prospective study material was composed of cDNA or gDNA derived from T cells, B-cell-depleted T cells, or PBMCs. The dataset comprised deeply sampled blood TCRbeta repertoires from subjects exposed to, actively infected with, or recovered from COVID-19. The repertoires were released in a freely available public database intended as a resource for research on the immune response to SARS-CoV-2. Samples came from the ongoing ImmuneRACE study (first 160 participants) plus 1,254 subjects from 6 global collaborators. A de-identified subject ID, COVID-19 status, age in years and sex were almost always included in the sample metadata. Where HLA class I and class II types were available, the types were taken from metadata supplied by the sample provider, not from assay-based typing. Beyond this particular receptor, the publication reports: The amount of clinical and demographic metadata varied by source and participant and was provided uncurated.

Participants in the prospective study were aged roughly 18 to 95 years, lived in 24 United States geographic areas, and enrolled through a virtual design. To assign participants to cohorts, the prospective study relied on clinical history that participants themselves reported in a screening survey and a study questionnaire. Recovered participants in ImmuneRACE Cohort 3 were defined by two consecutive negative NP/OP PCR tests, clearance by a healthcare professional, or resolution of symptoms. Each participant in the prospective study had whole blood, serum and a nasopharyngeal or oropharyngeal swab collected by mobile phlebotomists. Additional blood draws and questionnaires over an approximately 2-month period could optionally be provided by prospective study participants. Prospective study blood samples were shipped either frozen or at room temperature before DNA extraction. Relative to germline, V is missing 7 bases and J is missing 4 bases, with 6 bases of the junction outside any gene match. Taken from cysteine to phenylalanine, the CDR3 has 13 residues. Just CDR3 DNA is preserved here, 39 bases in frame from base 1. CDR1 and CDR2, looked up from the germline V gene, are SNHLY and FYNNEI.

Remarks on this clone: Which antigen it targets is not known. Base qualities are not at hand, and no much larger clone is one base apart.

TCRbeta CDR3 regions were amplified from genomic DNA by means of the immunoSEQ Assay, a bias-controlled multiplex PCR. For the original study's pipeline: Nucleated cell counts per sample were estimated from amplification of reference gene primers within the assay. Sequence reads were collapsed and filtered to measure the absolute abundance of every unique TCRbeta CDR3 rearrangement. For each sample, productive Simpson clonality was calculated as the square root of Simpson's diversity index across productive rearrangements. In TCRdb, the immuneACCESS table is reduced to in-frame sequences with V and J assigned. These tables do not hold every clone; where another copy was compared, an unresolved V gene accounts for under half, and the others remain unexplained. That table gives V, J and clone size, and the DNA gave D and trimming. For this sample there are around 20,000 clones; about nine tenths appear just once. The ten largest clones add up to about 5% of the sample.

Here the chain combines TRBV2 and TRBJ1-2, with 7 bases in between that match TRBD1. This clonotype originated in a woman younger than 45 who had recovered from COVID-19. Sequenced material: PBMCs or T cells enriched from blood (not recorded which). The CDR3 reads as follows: CASKEQGRYGYTF. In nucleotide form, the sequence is TGTGCCAGCAAGGAACAGGGGCGCTATGGCTACACCTTC.